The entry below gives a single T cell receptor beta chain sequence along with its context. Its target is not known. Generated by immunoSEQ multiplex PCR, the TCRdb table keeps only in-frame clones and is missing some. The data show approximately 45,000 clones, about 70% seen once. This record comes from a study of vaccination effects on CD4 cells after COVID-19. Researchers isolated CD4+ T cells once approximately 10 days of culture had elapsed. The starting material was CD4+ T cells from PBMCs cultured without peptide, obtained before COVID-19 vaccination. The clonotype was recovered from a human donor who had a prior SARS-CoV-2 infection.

CDR3 amino acids: CASSPIVQGGGYTF. As DNA, the CDR3 is TGTGCCAGCAGTCCCATAGTTCAGGGCGGGGGCTACACCTTC. The genes are TRBV2 and TRBJ1-2, with D possibly matching TRBD1 (5 bases). CDR1 SNHLY and CDR2 FYNNEI come from the germline V gene. The length of the CDR3 is 14 residues. V was clipped by 5 bases and J by 8 bases, with 18 bases between them.